Listed below are T cell receptor beta chains from one sample, sequenced in a study of hypomethylating agent response in myelodysplastic syndrome. Assay: immunoSEQ multiplex PCR; the TCRdb copy retains only in-frame clones and omits some. The sample carries around 5,000 clones, over 70% recorded once. Sample: bone marrow, taken before or after starting hypomethylating agent treatment for myelodysplastic syndrome (not recorded which). These receptors were obtained from a human donor with myelodysplastic syndrome. The CDR3 runs from the conserved cysteine through the conserved F or W.

V	J	CDR3
TRBV18	TRBJ1-5	CASSPGQGEQPQHF
TRBV7-8	TRBJ2-2	CASSLGGGFTSGELFF
TRBV27	TRBJ1-2	CASCGMGEYGYTF
TRBV5-6	TRBJ1-4	CASSPGGSSEKLFF
TRBV6-1	TRBJ2-7	CASSDGQGYEQYF
TRBV2	TRBJ1-4	CASSVSGFGEKLFF
TRBV6-1	TRBJ2-2	CASSRTGTGELFF
TRBV29-1	TRBJ1-2	CSVSEFGYTF
TRBV18	TRBJ2-5	CASSPPGGAGETQYF
TRBV6-6	TRBJ2-7	CASIGQGAREQYF
TRBV4-1	TRBJ1-2	CASSHPATGDGGYTF
TRBV6-1	TRBJ1-6	CAAQLWGDSPLHF
TRBV30	TRBJ1-1	CAWSGNLNTEAFF
TRBV10-1	TRBJ2-2	CASRDRRTTGELFF
TRBV4-3	TRBJ1-2	CASSQDQALNYGYTF
TRBV25-1	TRBJ2-7	CASGGQAYEQYF